This T cell receptor (beta chain) stems from a study of siplizumab effects on memory and regulatory T cells. Note on this clone: Its antigen is unidentified.

Overall study results and limits: It was not possible to assign a naive or memory phenotype to roughly 80-95% of proliferating CD4+ or CD8+ clones. Siplizumab led to significantly less abundant alloreactive sequences that could be traced back to unstimulated CD4+ memory cells. Unstimulated subsets were the mapping target of only a minor fraction of alloreactive clones.

Some 93,000 TCR templates per sample were sequenced. Generated by immunoSEQ multiplex PCR, the TCRdb table keeps only in-frame clones and is missing some. The sample holds over 60,000 clones, less than 95% seen once. The CDR3 is 17 residues long. The V end lost 1 base, the J end lost 8 bases, and 24 bases lay between the germline ends. The V gene's germline CDR1 is SQVTM and CDR2 ANQGSEA. The origin of this receptor is a human donor in good health. The source material was CD8+ T cells sorted from blood. V gene TRBV29-1 combines with J gene TRBJ2-1, with D tentatively TRBD1 or TRBD2 (5 bases each). The CDR3 loop reads CSVEVGETSRARDEQFF. CDR3 sequence (DNA): TGCAGCGTTGAAGTAGGGGAGACGTCCAGAGCCCGCGATGAGCAGTTCTTC.